This T cell receptor beta chain was captured by sequencing in a study of T cells in Graves' hyperthyroidism and ophthalmopathy (dated by TCRdb to about 2019). Regarding the complete study: To identify TCR V-J signatures that set the groups apart, the researchers used a discovery cohort of 90 to 100 patients, made up of under 50 with Graves' ophthalmopathy and 57 with stable Graves' hyperthyroidism. After blood sampling, hyperthyroidism patients were treated with methimazole at a starting dose of 30 mg daily, and ophthalmopathy patients were treated with high-dose intravenous methylprednisolone. The paper describes TCR Vbeta CDR3 sequencing of some 130 peripheral blood samples, made up of 43 ophthalmopathy patients, 70 to 75 hyperthyroidism patients and about 17 progressor patients. Thyroid tissue and blood T-cell repertoires from roughly six Graves' hyperthyroidism patients were also compared in the study. Prospective prediction of ophthalmopathy was tested in an independent validation cohort of some 20 hyperthyroidism patients and 15 to 17 patients who later progressed to ophthalmopathy. The approximately 95 discovery patients were divided at random into training and test sets in a 7:3 ratio. The paper's findings and limits, for the study overall: Most expanded thyroid clonotypes (frequency above 0.001) were also found in blood, which suggests that blood repertoires may mirror thyroid immune responses. During validation, the model predicted progression to ophthalmopathy a median of about 6.5 months ahead of onset, with just under 71% sensitivity and 72% to 80% specificity. Ophthalmopathy was separated from stable hyperthyroidism by a 13 V-J signature model, with approximately 85% sensitivity and roughly 81% specificity obtained in cross-validation and 80%/75% obtained in testing. No statistical method was used to set the sample size in advance, and investigators knew the group allocation.

The study excluded patients with uncontrolled infections, other autoimmune diseases, pregnancy or lactation. Diagnoses were established on the basis of clinical symptoms, serum thyroxine and TRAb, thyroid ultrasound, and orbital computed tomography. Trizol reagent was used to extract total RNA, and RNA quality was then checked on an Agilent 2100 Bioanalyzer. This clonotype was detected many times. It has no known antigen specificity. No much larger clone exists at a distance of one base, and base qualities are not known. The CDR3 starts with the cysteine, ends with the phenylalanine, and has 16 residues. Of all the DNA, just the CDR3 is kept, 48 bases in frame from base 1. The germline V and J ends show losses of 5 bases and 7 bases respectively, and no gene match explains 6 bases of the junction. The germline V gene specifies WSHSY as CDR1 and SAAADI as CDR2. TCR beta CDR3 regions were amplified from RNA transcripts. A first-round RT-PCR of the TCR CDR3 used the HTBI primer set with the Qiagen OneStep RT-PCR kit. Libraries were constructed in a second round of multiplex PCR, after which size selection and purification were performed. Paired-end sequencing of the libraries was performed with 100 bp reads on an Illumina HiSeq2000. Concerning the study's data processing: Raw data were processed with SOAPnuke, discarding reads with adapters, uncalled bases, mean Phred below 15, or no exact constant-primer or identifier match. High-quality paired reads were merged using COPE v1.2.5, and each unique nucleotide sequence was defined as a clonotype. MiTCR v1.1 was used to align the clonotypes against IMGT TRBV, TRBD and TRBJ reference segments. The analysis was restricted to V-J combinations with a frequency above 0.0001, which together covered just over 99% of the repertoires. The TCS score was defined as the ratio of F50 (clonal expansion) to E x V (chaos), calculated using BLOSUM62-based TCRdist between CDR3 peptides within each V-J. Welch's t-statistics and random forest reduced roughly 500 V-J features to some 14, which were used in a naive Bayes classifier (R e1071). The Morisita-Horn index was used to measure how similar the thyroid and blood repertoires were. Using fastp at Q25 and MiXCR, TCRdb reprocessed the public reads and kept productive beta chains. Records with the same CDR3 protein are collapsed into one entry carrying the most frequent genes and DNA. Here the V and J calls rest on TCRdb's processing, not on the authors' analysis. The sample includes more than 550,000 distinct CDR3 sequences, with 45% observed a single time. The ten top clones hold about 7% of the sample.

Here the chain combines TRBV10-2 and TRBJ2-2; TRBD2 matches 14 bases in the middle. This receptor was identified in an adult man with Graves' disease, either hyperthyroidism or ophthalmopathy (not recorded which). Input material: peripheral blood or thyroid tissue (not recorded which). The DNA reads as follows: TGCGCCAGCAGTTCGACTAGCGGGAGGGTCGGCGGGGAGCTGTTTTTT. This is translated as CASSSTSGRVGGELFF.